These T cell receptor beta chains were read from a single sample in a study of graft-versus-host responses after intestinal transplantation. Profiled with immunoSEQ multiplex PCR; TCRdb holds only in-frame clones, not every one. The sample has over 100,000 clones, about 95% seen once; the top ten hold about 3.3%. Their antigens are not known. Source: unstimulated CD8+ T cells sorted from spleen or lymph node cells, taken before intestinal transplant. The source is a human donor who received an intestinal transplant. Both conserved end residues are part of each CDR3. The order of the fields is V gene, D gene, clone size, J gene, CDR3 DNA, CDR3 protein. A D gene is named only where the DNA matches it firmly. Rows give clone size only sometimes, using once, few, many, or a class for an expanded clone.

TRBV6-5	.	.	TRBJ1-1	TGTGCCAGCAGTTCGAGACAGACAAGCCTCAACACTGAAGCTTTCTTT	CASSSRQTSLNTEAFF
TRBV5-1	.	.	TRBJ2-3	TGCGCCAGCAGCTTGGTAACGGAGCGTGCAGATACGCAGTATTTT	CASSLVTERADTQYF
TRBV28	.	.	TRBJ2-7	TGTGCCAGCAGTTTAGGACAGATTCTCTACGAGCAGTACTTC	CASSLGQILYEQYF
TRBV7-2	TRBD2	.	TRBJ2-3	TGTGCCAGCAGTTCACCTGGGACTAGCGGGATGGAGAGCACAGATACGCAGTATTTT	CASSSPGTSGMESTDTQYF
TRBV30	.	.	TRBJ2-2	TGTGCCTGGACTATGGACAGGAACACCGGGGAGCTGTTTTTT	CAWTMDRNTGELFF
TRBV19	.	.	TRBJ1-5	TGTGCCAGTAGTATTTGGGGGGGCGACTATCAGCCCCAGCATTTT	CASSIWGGDYQPQHF
TRBV5-4	.	.	TRBJ2-1	TGTGCCAGCAGCTTGATAGGTGAGCCGAGGGACTTTTACAATGAGCAGTTCTTC	CASSLIGEPRDFYNEQFF
TRBV15	TRBD2	.	TRBJ2-2	TGTGCCACCAGCAGAGTTCCCTACTCTAGCGGGAGGGCGACCGGGGAGCTGTTTTTT	CATSRVPYSSGRATGELFF
TRBV15	.	.	TRBJ2-1	TGTGCCACCAGCAGAGATCAATGGACCGATGGGAATGAGCAGTTCTTC	CATSRDQWTDGNEQFF
TRBV19	TRBD2	.	TRBJ2-1	TGTGCCAGTAGCTTAGCGGGTAATAATGAGCAGTTCTTC	CASSLAGNNEQFF
TRBV6-6	.	.	TRBJ2-1	TGTGCCAGCAGTTCAGACCGGCGGACTGAGCAGTTCTTC	CASSSDRRTEQFF
TRBV27	.	.	TRBJ2-2	TGTGCCAGCAGTTTAAGGCAGGGATATACCGGGGAGCTGTTTTTT	CASSLRQGYTGELFF
TRBV28	.	.	TRBJ2-7	TGTGCCAGCAGTTTATGGGGGGTTGAGCAGTACTTC	CASSLWGVEQYF
TRBV7-7	.	.	TRBJ2-7	TGTGCCAGCAGCGCAGGTTCGGGTGATTCCTACGAGCAGTACTTC	CASSAGSGDSYEQYF
TRBV4-1	.	.	TRBJ2-1	TGCGCCAGCAGCCCAAGTTTATTCGGGGAGAGCTACAATGAGCAGTTCTTC	CASSPSLFGESYNEQFF
TRBV28	.	once	TRBJ1-5	TGTGCCAGCAGTTTAAAGAGTGGGTATAGCAATCAGCCCCAGCATTTT	CASSLKSGYSNQPQHF
TRBV15	TRBD1	.	TRBJ2-3	TGTGCCACCATGGACAGGGCTACAGATACGCAGTATTTT	CATMDRATDTQYF
TRBV4-1	.	.	TRBJ2-7	TGTGCCAGCAGCCAGGCCTGGGGGAAGGGCTACGAGCAGTACTTC	CASSQAWGKGYEQYF
TRBV7-3	TRBD2	.	TRBJ2-3	TGTGCCAGCAGCCCAGGACTAGCGGGAGGCACAGATACGCAGTATTTT	CASSPGLAGGTDTQYF
TRBV9	.	.	TRBJ2-5	TGTGCCAGCAGCGTAGATCCGAGCGCAGAGACCCAGTACTTC	CASSVDPSAETQYF
TRBV9	.	.	TRBJ2-7	TGTGCCAGCAGCGTAGTGTCGGACTCCTACGAGCAGTACTTC	CASSVVSDSYEQYF
TRBV28	TRBD1	.	TRBJ1-3	TGTGCCAGCAAAGCAGGGGGAACTGGAAACACCATATATTTT	CASKAGGTGNTIYF
TRBV27	TRBD1	.	TRBJ2-7	TGTGCCAGCAGTCGTCGACAGGGCTTTATTTCCTACGAGCAGTACTTC	CASSRRQGFISYEQYF
TRBV9	TRBD2	once	TRBJ2-7	TGTGCCAGCAGCGTAGGTAGCGGGCATTCCTACGAGCAGTACTTC	CASSVGSGHSYEQYF
TRBV30	.	.	TRBJ1-2	TGTGCCTGGAGCTCTTTCTTTGAAGATAGCTATGGCTACACCTTC	CAWSSFFEDSYGYTF
TRBV5-1	TRBD1	once	TRBJ1-4	TGCGCCAGCAGTCGACAGGGTTTAAGAGCTAATGAAAAACTGTTTTTT	CASSRQGLRANEKLFF
TRBV9	.	.	TRBJ1-1	TGTGCCAGCAGCGTCGCAGAGGGCCTCACTGAAGCTTTCTTT	CASSVAEGLTEAFF
TRBV7-3	.	.	TRBJ2-7	TGTGCCAGCAGCCCGGGGATAGGTTCCGCCTACGAGCAGTACTTC	CASSPGIGSAYEQYF
TRBV11-1	TRBD2	.	TRBJ2-3	TGTGCCAGCAGCTTAAAATGGTTAACTAGCGGGAACTACACAGATACGCAGTATTTT	CASSLKWLTSGNYTDTQYF
TRBV6-5	TRBD2	.	TRBJ2-1	TGTGCCAGCAGTTGGAAGGCGGGAGGGCCGATTGAGCAGTTCTTC	CASSWKAGGPIEQFF
TRBV7-3	TRBD2	.	TRBJ2-3	TGTGCCAGCAGCTTAAAAACTAGCGCCACAGATACGCAGTATTTT	CASSLKTSATDTQYF
TRBV9	.	once	TRBJ2-7	TGTGCCAGCAGCCCGAGAGGAGGAGCCGAGCAGTACTTC	CASSPRGGAEQYF
TRBV6-5	.	.	TRBJ2-3	TGTGCCAGCAGTATCTCCCTGTACTCCACAGATACGCAGTATTTT	CASSISLYSTDTQYF
TRBV6-6	.	once	TRBJ1-1	TGTGCCAGCAGTTCGAAAATCGGGAGGGCAGACGTTGAAGCTTTCTTT	CASSSKIGRADVEAFF
TRBV30	.	once	TRBJ2-7	TGTGCCTCCGAATGGGGCCAGGAGGCTAGCGACGAGCAGTACTTC	CASEWGQEASDEQYF
TRBV18	.	.	TRBJ2-7	TGTGCCAGCTCACCACATGTGGGGCAGCGGAACGAGCAGTACTTC	CASSPHVGQRNEQYF
TRBV7-9	.	.	TRBJ1-2	TGTGCCAGCAGCTCAGATCATGGCTACACCTTC	CASSSDHGYTF
TRBV28	.	.	TRBJ2-1	TGTGCCAGCAGTTTAACGGGATCGTACAATGAGCAGTTCTTC	CASSLTGSYNEQFF
TRBV7-6	TRBD2	.	TRBJ2-7	TGTGCCAGCAGCGACGCCTCCGGGACTAGCGGGAGGGCCCCCGAGCAGTACTTC	CASSDASGTSGRAPEQYF
TRBV11-2	TRBD1	.	TRBJ1-1	TGTGCCAGCAGCTTAGGGAGGGGGCCTCCTGAAGCTTTCTTT	CASSLGRGPPEAFF
TRBV5-4	TRBD1	.	TRBJ2-7	TGTGCCAGCAGCCCCGGGACAGGGGTTTACGAGCAGTACTTC	CASSPGTGVYEQYF
TRBV30	.	.	TRBJ1-1	TGTGCCTGGGACGACCCAGTGTGGACAGCGTTCATGAACACTGAAGCTTTCTTT	CAWDDPVWTAFMNTEAFF
TRBV4-3	.	medium-sized	TRBJ2-7	TGCGCCAGCAGCCAAGATTTTGCAGGCCGTAGCTCCTACGAGCAGTACTTC	CASSQDFAGRSSYEQYF
TRBV2	.	.	TRBJ1-6	TGTGCCAGCAGTGACTATACTGGGACACCCCTCCACTTT	CASSDYTGTPLHF
TRBV4-2	.	.	TRBJ1-5	TGTGCCAGCAGCCTGGGGGGTGAACAGCCCCAGCATTTT	CASSLGGEQPQHF
TRBV7-2	.	once	TRBJ1-4	TGTGCCAGCAGCGAGGGAGGGGATGAAAAACTGTTTTTT	CASSEGGDEKLFF
TRBV7-9	TRBD2	once	TRBJ2-3	TGTGCCAGCAGCTTAGTTAGCGGGAGCCGCACAGATACGCAGTATTTT	CASSLVSGSRTDTQYF
TRBV30	.	.	TRBJ1-2	TGTGCCCAAATTGTCTCATATGGCTACACCTTC	CAQIVSYGYTF
TRBV25-1	TRBD1	.	TRBJ1-2	TGTGCCAGCAGTGTAGGGGCAGGGGGCTATGGCTACACCTTC	CASSVGAGGYGYTF
TRBV4-1	.	once	TRBJ2-7	TGCGCCAGCAGCCAAGTACCCGGACAGAGAGAGCAGTACTTC	CASSQVPGQREQYF
TRBV6-1	TRBD1	.	TRBJ1-5	TGTGCCAGCAGCGAGGACAGGGTCCGCAATCAGCCCCAGCATTTT	CASSEDRVRNQPQHF
TRBV13	.	.	TRBJ1-1	TGTGCCAGCAGCTCCGGGGAGAACACTGAAGCTTTCTTT	CASSSGENTEAFF